A single sample gave rise to the 5 T cell receptor beta chains below, sequenced in a study of T cell clonality in common variable immunodeficiency. Data came from immunoSEQ multiplex PCR; TCRdb stores just in-frame clones and leaves some out. The sample has 55,000 or so clones, none seen only once. Sequences were obtained from peripheral blood mononuclear cells. These receptors all come from a person between 18 and 75 years old in good health.

This clone was observed many times. The DNA ends 3 residues before the CDR3 does, and the rest of the CDR3 is filled in from the germline J gene. V is TRBV20-1 and J is TRBJ1-5; D possibly corresponds to TRBD1 (6 bases). Trimming took off 6 bases at V and 0 bases at J, with 24 bases between the two ends. This CDR3 region has 18 residues. CDR1 is DFQATT, CDR2 SNEGSKA, per germline (reference sequence). The CDR3 sequence: CSALKRGTFTYSNQPQHF. CDR3 bases read: TGCAGTGCCCTGAAGCGGGGGACATTCACTTATAGCAATCAGCCC.

This clone was observed at least ten times. From the germline J gene comes the end of the CDR3, since the read stops 3 residues before it. The chain is built from TRBV7-2 and TRBJ2-7; no reliable D call. The CDR3 extends over 14 amino acids. Trimming took off 1 base at V and 2 bases at J, with 9 bases between the two ends. Germline lookup yields CDR1 SGHTA and CDR2 FQGNSA. The sequenced CDR3 bases are TGTGCCAGCAGCTTAGATGGCTCCCCCTACGAG. Protein: CASSLDGSPYE. The entire CDR3 reads CASSLDGSPYEQYF.

This clone was picked up many times. The read terminates 3 residues ahead of where the CDR3 ends, so the germline J gene completes it. The chain is built from TRBV9 and TRBJ2-3, with D tentatively TRBD2 (6 bases). The CDR3 contains 15 residues. Germline values: CDR1 SGDLS, CDR2 YYNGEE. V shed 1 base and J shed 2 bases, with 11 bases lying between them. CDR3 protein: CASSVWDSPTDTQYF. CDR3 bases read: TGTGCCAGCAGCGTATGGGACTCGCCCACAGATACG.

On this clone: The read halts 3 residues ahead of the CDR3 end, with the missing end drawn from the germline J gene. This chain links TRBV7-9 with TRBJ1-2; no firm D call. The CDR3 is 11 amino acids. The V gene's germline CDR1 is SEHNR and CDR2 FQNEAQ (reference sequence). The sequenced part of the CDR3 DNA is TGTGCCAGCAGGGGGAGCGGGGAC. It encodes CASRGSGD. The complete CDR3 protein is CASRGSGDYTF.

This clone was seen repeatedly, ten times or more. The missing CDR3 end, 3 residues past where the read stops, is filled in from the germline J gene. The V gene is TRBV7-3, the J gene TRBJ1-4, with D perhaps matching TRBD1 (5 bases). The CDR3 has 20 residues. Germline CDR1 and CDR2: SGHTA and FQGTGA. V was cut by 1 base and J by 0 bases, with 21 bases left in between. The CDR3 region is CASSLNHRFNTGATNEKLFF. Partial CDR3 DNA: TGTGCCAGCAGCTTAAATCATAGGTTCAACACAGGCGCAACTAATGAAAAA.